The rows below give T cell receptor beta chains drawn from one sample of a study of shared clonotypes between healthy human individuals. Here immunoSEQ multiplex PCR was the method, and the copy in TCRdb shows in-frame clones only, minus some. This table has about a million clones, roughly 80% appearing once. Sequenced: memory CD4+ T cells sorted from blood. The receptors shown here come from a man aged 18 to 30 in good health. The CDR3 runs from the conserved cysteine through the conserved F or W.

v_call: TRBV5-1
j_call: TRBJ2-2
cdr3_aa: CAARRGNTGELFF

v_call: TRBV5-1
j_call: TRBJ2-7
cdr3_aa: CASKPGQGSYEQYF

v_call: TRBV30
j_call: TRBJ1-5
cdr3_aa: CAWSTWDNQPQHF

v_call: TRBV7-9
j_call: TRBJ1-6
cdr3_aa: CASSLDRGGWNSPLHF

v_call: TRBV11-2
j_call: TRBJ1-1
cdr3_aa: CASSLSPGGPEAFF

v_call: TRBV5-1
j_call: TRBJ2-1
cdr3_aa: CASSLGNQGHEQFF

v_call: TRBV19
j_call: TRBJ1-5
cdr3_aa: CASSIDPPGQGYQPQHF

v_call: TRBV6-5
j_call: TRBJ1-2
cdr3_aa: CASSYSISGRQSYTF

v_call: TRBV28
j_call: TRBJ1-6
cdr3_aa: CASSWVAGGDSPLHF

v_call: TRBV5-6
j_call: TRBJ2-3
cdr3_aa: CASSPGGPGTDTQYF

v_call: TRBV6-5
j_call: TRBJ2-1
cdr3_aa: CASSYSGSGREQFF